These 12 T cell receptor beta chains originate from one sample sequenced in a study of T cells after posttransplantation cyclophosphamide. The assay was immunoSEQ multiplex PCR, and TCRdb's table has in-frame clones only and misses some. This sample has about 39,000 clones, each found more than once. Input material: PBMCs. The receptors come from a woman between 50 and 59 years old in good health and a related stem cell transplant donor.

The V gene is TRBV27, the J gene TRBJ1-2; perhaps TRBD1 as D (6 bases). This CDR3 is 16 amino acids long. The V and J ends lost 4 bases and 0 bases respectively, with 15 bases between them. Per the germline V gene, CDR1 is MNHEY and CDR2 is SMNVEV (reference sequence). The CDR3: CASSYTTGVANYGYTF. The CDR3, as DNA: TGTGCCAGCAGTTACACGACAGGAGTAGCTAACTATGGCTACACCTTC.

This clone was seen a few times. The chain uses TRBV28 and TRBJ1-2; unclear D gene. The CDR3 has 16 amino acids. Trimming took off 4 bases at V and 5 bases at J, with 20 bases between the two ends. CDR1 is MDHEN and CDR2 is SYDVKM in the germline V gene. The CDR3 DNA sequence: TGTGCCAGCAGTTCCCCCAAACTAACCCCCCCGTATGGCTACACCTTC. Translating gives CASSSPKLTPPYGYTF.

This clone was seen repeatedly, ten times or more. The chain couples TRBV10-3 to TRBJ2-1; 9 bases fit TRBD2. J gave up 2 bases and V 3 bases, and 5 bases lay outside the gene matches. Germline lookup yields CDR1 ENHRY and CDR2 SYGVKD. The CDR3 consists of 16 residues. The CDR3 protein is CAISDRAGGPYNEQFF. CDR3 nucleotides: TGTGCCATCAGTGATAGGGCGGGGGGGCCCTACAATGAGCAGTTCTTC.

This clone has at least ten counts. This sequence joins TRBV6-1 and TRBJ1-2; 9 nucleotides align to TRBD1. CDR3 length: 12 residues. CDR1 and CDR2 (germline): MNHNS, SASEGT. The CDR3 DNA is TGTGTCATGGGGGACAGGGTGAATGGCTACACCTTC. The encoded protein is CVMGDRVNGYTF.

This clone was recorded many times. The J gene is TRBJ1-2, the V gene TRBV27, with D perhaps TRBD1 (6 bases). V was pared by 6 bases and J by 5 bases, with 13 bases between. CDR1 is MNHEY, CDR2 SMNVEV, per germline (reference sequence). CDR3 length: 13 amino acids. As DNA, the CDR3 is TGTGCCAGCAGCCCAGACAGGTCTTATGGCTACACCTTC. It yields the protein CASSPDRSYGYTF.

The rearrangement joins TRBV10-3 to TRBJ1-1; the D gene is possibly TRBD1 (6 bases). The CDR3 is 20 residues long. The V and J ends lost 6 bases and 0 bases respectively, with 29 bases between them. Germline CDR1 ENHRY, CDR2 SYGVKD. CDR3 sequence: CAIRSAGVGTLRTMNTEAFF. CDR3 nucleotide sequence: TGTGCCATCAGATCCGCAGGGGTGGGGACGTTAAGGACAATGAACACTGAAGCTTTCTTT.

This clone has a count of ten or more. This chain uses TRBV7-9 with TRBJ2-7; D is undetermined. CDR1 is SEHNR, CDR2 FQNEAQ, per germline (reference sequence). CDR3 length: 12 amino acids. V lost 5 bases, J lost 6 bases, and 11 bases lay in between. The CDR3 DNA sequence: TGTGCCAGCAGCCAACCAGGCTCCGAGCAGTACTTC. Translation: CASSQPGSEQYF.

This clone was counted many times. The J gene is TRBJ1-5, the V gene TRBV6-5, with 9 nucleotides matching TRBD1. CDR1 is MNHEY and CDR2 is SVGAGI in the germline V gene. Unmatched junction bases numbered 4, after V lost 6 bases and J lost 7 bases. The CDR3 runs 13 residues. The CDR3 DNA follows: TGTGCCAGCAGGGGGACAGGGCAGCAGCCCCAGCATTTT. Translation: CASRGTGQQPQHF.

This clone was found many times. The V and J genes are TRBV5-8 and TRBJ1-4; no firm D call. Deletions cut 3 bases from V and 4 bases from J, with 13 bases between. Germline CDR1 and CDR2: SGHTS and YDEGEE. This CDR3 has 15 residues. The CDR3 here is CASSSSGGYNEKLFF. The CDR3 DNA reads TGTGCCAGCAGCTCCTCCGGAGGTTATAATGAAAAACTGTTTTTT.

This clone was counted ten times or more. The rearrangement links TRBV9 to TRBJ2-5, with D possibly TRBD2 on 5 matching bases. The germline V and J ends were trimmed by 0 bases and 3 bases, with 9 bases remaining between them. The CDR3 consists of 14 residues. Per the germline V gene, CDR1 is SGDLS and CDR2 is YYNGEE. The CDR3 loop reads CASSVEGVEETQYF. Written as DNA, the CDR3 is TGTGCCAGCAGCGTAGAGGGAGTTGAAGAGACCCAGTACTTC.

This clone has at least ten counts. The CDR3 is CASSYDRATEAFF. The CDR3 DNA sequence: TGTGCCAGCAGCTACGACAGGGCCACTGAAGCTTTCTTT. The chain joins TRBV7-9 to TRBJ1-1, with 7 bases that match TRBD1. The CDR3 loop spans 13 amino acids. Germline CDR1 reads SEHNR; CDR2 reads FQNEAQ (reference sequence). Trimming cost V 4 bases and J 4 bases; bases outside gene matches: 3. The variable domain in full, completed from reference TRBV7-9 and TRBJ1-1, reads DTGVSQNPRHKITKRGQNVTFRCDPISEHNRLYWYRQTLGQGPEFLTYFQNEAQLEKSRLLSDRFSAERPKGSFSTLEIQRTEQGDSAMYLCASSYDRATEAFFGQGTRLTVV.

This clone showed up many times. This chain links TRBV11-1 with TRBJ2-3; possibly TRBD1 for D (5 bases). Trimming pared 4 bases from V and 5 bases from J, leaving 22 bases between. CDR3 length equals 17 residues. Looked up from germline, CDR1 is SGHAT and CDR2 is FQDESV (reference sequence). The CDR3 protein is CASSSTATVSQQDTQYF. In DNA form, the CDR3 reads TGTGCCAGCAGCTCAACGGCGACAGTAAGTCAGCAAGATACGCAGTATTTT. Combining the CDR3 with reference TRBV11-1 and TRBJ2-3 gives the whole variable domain EAEVAQSPRYKITEKSQAVAFWCDPISGHATLYWYRQILGQGPELLVQFQDESVVDDSQLPKDRFSAERLKGVDSTLKIQPAELGDSAMYLCASSSTATVSQQDTQYFGPGTRLTVL.